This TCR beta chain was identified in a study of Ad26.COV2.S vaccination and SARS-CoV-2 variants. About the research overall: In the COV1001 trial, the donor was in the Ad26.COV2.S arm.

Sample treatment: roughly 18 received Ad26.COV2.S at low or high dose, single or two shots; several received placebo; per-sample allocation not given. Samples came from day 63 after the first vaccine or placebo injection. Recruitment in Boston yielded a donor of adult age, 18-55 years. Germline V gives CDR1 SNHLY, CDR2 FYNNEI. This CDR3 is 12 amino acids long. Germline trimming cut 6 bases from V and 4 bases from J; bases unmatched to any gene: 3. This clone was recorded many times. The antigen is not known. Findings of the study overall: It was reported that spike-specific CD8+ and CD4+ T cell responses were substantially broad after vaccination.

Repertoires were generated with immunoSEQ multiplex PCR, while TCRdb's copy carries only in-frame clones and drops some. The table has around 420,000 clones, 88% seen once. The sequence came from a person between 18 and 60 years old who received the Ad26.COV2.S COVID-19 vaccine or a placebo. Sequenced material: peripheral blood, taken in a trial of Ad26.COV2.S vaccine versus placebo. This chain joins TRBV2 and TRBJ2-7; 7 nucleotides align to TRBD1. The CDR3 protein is CASREQGYEQYF. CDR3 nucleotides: TGTGCCAGCAGGGAACAGGGGTACGAGCAGTACTTC.